This TCR beta chain was obtained from a study of OX40 agonist ivuxolimab in advanced cancers. Study-level background: Patients enrolled in dose escalation were diagnosed with hepatocellular carcinoma, melanoma, renal cell or head and neck cancer. Partial responses occurred in Three dose-escalation patients, one with hepatocellular carcinoma and two with cutaneous melanoma. Study conclusions and caveats: On average, CD8+ T cells showed a greater number of expanded clones than CD4+. With doses of 0.1 to 3.0 mg/kg, CD4+ and CD8+ blood T cells had undergone clonal expansion by week 6.

In the case of this clone: What it binds is not known.

Here immunoSEQ multiplex PCR was the method, and the copy in TCRdb shows in-frame clones only, minus some. The data contain 58,000 or so clones, over 75% of them singletons. Losses at the gene ends were 7 bases for V and 0 bases for J; bases not matched to a gene: 8. The CDR3 sequence is 16 residues long. Germline V gene sequence: CDR1 SQVTM, CDR2 ANQGSEA. Sequences were derived from CD4+ or CD8+ T cells sorted from blood, sampled in a trial of the OX40 agonist ivuxolimab. The rearrangement links TRBV29-1 to TRBJ2-6; 8 positions agree with TRBD1. The clonotype comes from an adult with an advanced solid tumor such as melanoma, head and neck, liver or kidney cancer. This CDR3 is CSAAGTGRSGANVLTF. Written as DNA, the CDR3 is TGCAGCGCAGCCGGGACAGGCCGCTCTGGGGCCAACGTCCTGACTTTC.